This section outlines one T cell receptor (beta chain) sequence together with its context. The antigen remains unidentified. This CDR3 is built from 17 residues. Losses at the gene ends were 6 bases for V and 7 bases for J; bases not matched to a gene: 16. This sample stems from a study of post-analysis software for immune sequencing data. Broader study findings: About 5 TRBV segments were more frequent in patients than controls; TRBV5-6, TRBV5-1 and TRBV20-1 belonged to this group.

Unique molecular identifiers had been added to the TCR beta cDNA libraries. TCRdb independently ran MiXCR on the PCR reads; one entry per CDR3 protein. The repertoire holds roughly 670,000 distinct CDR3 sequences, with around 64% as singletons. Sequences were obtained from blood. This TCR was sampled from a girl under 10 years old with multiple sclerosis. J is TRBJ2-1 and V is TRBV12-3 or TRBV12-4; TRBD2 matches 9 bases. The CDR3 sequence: CASSPQGGLASENEQFF. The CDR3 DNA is TGTGCCAGCAGCCCGCAAGGTGGACTAGCGTCGGAGAATGAGCAGTTCTTC.